This T cell receptor beta chain came from a study of tumor and adjacent non-tumor tissue in lung cancer. No cell sorting was done before RNA was extracted from the tissue. Distant lung tissue was collected more than 3 cm away from the tumor edge. Chemotherapy-naive patients with new lung cancer underwent thoracic surgery in China, August–late 2014. Regarding this clonotype: Its specificity is not known. The junction and the germline gene differ at one end; a read error may be behind it.

Study outcomes and limitations: Tumor TCR diversity, when higher, was linked to shorter survival.

TCRbeta libraries were built with three rounds of nested PCR, modified from ARM-PCR. Using its own MiXCR run on the multiplex PCR reads, TCRdb lists one record per CDR3 protein. The profile shows around 75,000 distinct CDR3 sequences, nearly 70% of them singletons. CDR1 and CDR2 (germline): ENHRY, SYGVKD. CDR3 length: 16 amino acids. The chain joins TRBV10-3 to TRBJ2-7; TRBD1 is a possible D gene (6 bases). Material: distant non-tumor lung tissue. The origin of this receptor is a woman between 50 and 59 years old with non-small cell lung cancer. The CDR3 sequence: CAISEKKGDDAYEQCF. The CDR3, as DNA: TGTGCCATCAGTGAGAAAAAGGGGGACGACGCCTACGAGCAGTGCTTC.